This T cell receptor beta chain stems from a study of cytomegalovirus exposure and HLA in healthy donors. Nominally healthy donors were sampled, though unrecorded immune exposures were likely. 13 Jbeta primers and 60 Vbeta primers were used for the PCR. TCRdb's table, derived via immunoSEQ multiplex PCR, lists solely in-frame clones and lacks some. The table lists roughly 190,000 clones, approximately 59% of them singletons. The sample was PBMCs. This TCR was recovered from a man aged 35 to 55 in good health and CMV-seronegative.

Here the CDR3 DNA reads TGTGCCAGCAGTACCTATACAGGGCCTAATGAAAAACTGTTTTTT. Its protein is CASSTYTGPNEKLFF. This chain links TRBV7-6 with TRBJ1-4; TRBD1 is a possible D gene (6 bases). Per germline, CDR1 SGHVS and CDR2 FNYEAQ. The germline V and J ends were trimmed by 6 bases and 3 bases, with 14 bases remaining between them. CDR3 length: 15 amino acids.